These 9 T cell receptor beta chains share one sample of origin, sequenced in a study of early T cells in non-severe SARS-CoV-2 infection. Each CDR3 protein is one row after TCRdb ran MiXCR on the 5' RACE reads. The table records approximately 56,000 distinct CDR3 sequences, 8% to 13% of them present only once. The sequencing input was whole blood. The receptors were sampled from an adult who was a healthcare worker with PCR-confirmed SARS-CoV-2 infection or an uninfected control (not recorded which).

This clonotype has more than one count but fewer than ten. The chain links TRBV28 to TRBJ2-4; possibly TRBD1 for D (6 bases). V lost 3 bases, J lost 6 bases, and 15 bases lay in between. From germline, CDR1 is MDHEN and CDR2 SYDVKM. This CDR3 is built from 15 residues. CDR3 sequence (DNA): TGTGCCAGCAGTTTCTTACGGACAGCGACAAACATTCAGTACTTC. Residues: CASSFLRTATNIQYF.

This clonotype has only one observation. A much larger clone differs by one base, so this may be a read error. The rearrangement links TRBV20-1 to TRBJ2-3, with a weak D call TRBD2 (5 bases). The CDR3 consists of 13 residues. Per germline, CDR1 DFQATT and CDR2 SNEGSKA (reference sequence). CDR3 protein: CSARGESTDSQYF. The CDR3 DNA is TGCAGTGCTAGAGGGGAGAGCACAGATTCGCAGTATTTT.

This clonotype was seen ten or more times. The chain joins TRBV4-2 to TRBJ2-3; no clear D gene. CDR3 length: 12 amino acids. The germline gives CDR1 LGHNA, CDR2 YNFKEQ. V shed 1 base and J shed 4 bases, with 3 bases lying between them. The CDR3 DNA follows: TGTGCCAGCAGCCAAGGACCAGATACGCAGTATTTT. Protein sequence: CASSQGPDTQYF.

This clonotype was detected ten times or more. This chain joins TRBV6-6 and TRBJ2-7; 7 bases map to TRBD2. The CDR3 contains 15 residues. V was pared by 5 bases and J by 0 bases, with 7 bases of the junction left unmatched. The germline CDR1 and CDR2 sequences are MNHNY and SVGAGI (reference sequence). The CDR3 coding sequence is TGTGCCAGCAGTCCCCACCGGGGGGTCTCCTACGAGCAGTACTTC. This encodes CASSPHRGVSYEQYF.

This clonotype was counted between two and nine times. V gene TRBV6-5 combines with J gene TRBJ2-2; 9 nucleotides line up with TRBD1. The V gene's germline CDR1 is MNHEY and CDR2 SVGAGI. CDR3 length equals 14 residues. With 6 bases clipped from V and 7 bases from J, the junction kept 6 bases outside the gene matches. CDR3 bases: TGTGCCAGCAGGGGACAGGGCCTAGGCGGGGAGCTGTTTTTT. Its protein is CASRGQGLGGELFF.

This clonotype occurred many times. The chain links TRBV29-1 to TRBJ1-1; D uncertain. The CDR3 runs to 14 residues. With 0 bases removed from V and 2 bases from J, the gap between germline ends came to 10 bases. Looked up from germline, CDR1 is SQVTM and CDR2 is ANQGSEA. CDR3 in amino acids: CSVEDPRPNTEAFF. The DNA for the CDR3 is TGCAGCGTTGAAGACCCCAGACCAAACACTGAAGCTTTCTTT.

This clonotype was detected ten times or more. The junction differs from germline at one of its ends, possibly a read error. This sequence joins TRBV20-1 and TRBJ1-1; D is perhaps TRBD1 (5 bases). CDR3 length: 13 residues. Germline V gene data show CDR1 as DFQATT and CDR2 as SNEGSKA (reference sequence). CDR3 loop: CSAGWDRNTEVFF. CDR3 in DNA: TGCAGTGCTGGGTGGGACCGGAACACTGAAGTTTTCTTT.

The rearrangement links TRBV11-2 to TRBJ2-2; D perhaps matches TRBD2 (5 bases). V was shortened by 8 bases and J by 7 bases, with 14 bases between the two germline ends. From germline, CDR1 is SGHAT and CDR2 FQNNGV. This CDR3 spans 13 amino acids. CDR3 coding DNA: TGTGCCAGCGGATTCCTCGGAGGCGGGGAGCTGTTTTTT. As protein: CASGFLGGGELFF.

This clonotype has a handful of counts. The chain carries TRBV3-1 and TRBJ1-1, with D maybe TRBD1 (5 bases). The length of the CDR3 is 13 residues. Deletions cut 4 bases from V and 4 bases from J, with 10 bases between. Germline V gene sequence: CDR1 LGHDT, CDR2 YNNKEL (reference sequence). DNA of the CDR3: TGTGCCAGCAGCCGTCATGGGGGCACTGAAGCTTTCTTT. It codes for CASSRHGGTEAFF.